These T cell receptor beta chains were read from a single sample in a study of post-analysis software for immune sequencing data. TCRdb reanalysed the PCR reads using MiXCR and keeps one entry per CDR3 protein. This sample has approximately 730,000 distinct CDR3 sequences, with 46% found just once. Sequenced input: blood. The receptors were gathered from a girl aged 10 to 17 with multiple sclerosis. Each CDR3 is given with its conserved first and last residue. A D gene is named only where the DNA matches it firmly. Rows give clone size only sometimes, using once, few, many, or a class for an expanded clone.

TRBD1,NA,TRBJ1-1,TRBV5-1,TGCGCCAGTGGACAGGGAGGTGTGAACACTGAAGCTTTCTTT,CASGQGGVNTEAFF
TRBD1,NA,TRBJ2-1,TRBV7-9,TGTGCCAGCAGCCTAGGGACAGGTCCTTTGGAGGAGCAGTTCTTC,CASSLGTGPLEEQFF
NA,NA,TRBJ2-5,TRBV6-5,TGTGCCAGCAGACTCCAGGGGAGGGTACCCCAAGAGACCCAGTACTTC,CASRLQGRVPQETQYF
NA,NA,TRBJ1-5,TRBV21-1,TGTGCCAGCAGCAAAGGGGGCCCGTTAAGGGGATCAGTCCCCCAGCATTTT,CASSKGGPLRGSVPQHF
NA,few,TRBJ1-2,TRBV6-5,TGTGCCAGCAGTTACCTCGTCAGTAGGTTAAACTATGGCTACACCTTC,CASSYLVSRLNYGYTF
NA,few,TRBJ1-2,TRBV27,TGTGCCAGCAGGAGCCCGGGATTGACGGATGGCTACACCTTC,CASRSPGLTDGYTF
TRBD2,few,TRBJ2-5,TRBV9,TGTGCCAGCAGCGTAGGGGGACTAGTCCAAGAGACCCAGTACTTC,CASSVGGLVQETQYF
NA,NA,TRBJ2-1,TRBV5-6,TGTGCCAGCAGCTTGAACAGAAAAAGCAATGAGCAGTTCTTC,CASSLNRKSNEQFF
NA,once,TRBJ1-1,TRBV3-1,TGTGCCAGCAGCCAAGGAGGGAGTGAAGCTTTCTTT,CASSQGGSEAFF
NA,NA,TRBJ2-4,TRBV9,TGTGCCAGCAGCGTAGGGGGGACAAGGGACATTCAGTACTTC,CASSVGGTRDIQYF
TRBD2,NA,TRBJ2-5,TRBV7-9,TGTGCCAGCAGCTGGTCTAGCGGGAGTGAGACCCAGTACTTC,CASSWSSGSETQYF
TRBD1,once,TRBJ1-4,TRBV6-5,TGTGCCAGCAGTCCTATCGGTGGACAGGGTGGGGAAAAACTGTTTTTT,CASSPIGGQGGEKLFF
NA,few,TRBJ2-1,TRBV5-1,TGCGCCAGCAGCTTGGAAGGCGGTTACAATGAGCAGTTCTTC,CASSLEGGYNEQFF
NA,NA,TRBJ1-2,TRBV20-1,TGCAGTGCCCGGAGGGACATTCTTACGGGGGGCTACACCTTC,CSARRDILTGGYTF
NA,few,TRBJ2-3,TRBV4-3,TGCGCCAGCAGCCAAGATCGGGGCGGGGGCTTAAGCACAGATACGCAGTATTTT,CASSQDRGGGLSTDTQYF
TRBD1,few,TRBJ1-2,TRBV6-4,TGTGCCAGCAGTATGGAGACAGGGGATGGCTACACCTTC,CASSMETGDGYTF
TRBD2,NA,TRBJ2-3,TRBV5-1,TGCGCCAGCAGCTTGGGCCCTAGCGGGATCACAGATACGCAGTATTTT,CASSLGPSGITDTQYF
NA,NA,TRBJ2-5,TRBV5-1,TGCGCCAGCAGCTCCGAGGGGTGGAGACAAGAGACCCAGTACTTC,CASSSEGWRQETQYF
NA,many,TRBJ2-7,TRBV3-1,TGTGCCAGCAGCCCCCGTGCAAGCTACGAGCAGTACTTC,CASSPRASYEQYF